A selection of T cell receptor beta chains follows, all from one sample in a study of blood T cell repertoires in COVID-19. The data were produced by immunoSEQ multiplex PCR, yet TCRdb's version contains in-frame clones alone and is incomplete. Of a few hundred thousand clones listed, 75% to 90% are singletons. Sequencing input: PBMCs or T cells enriched from blood (not recorded which). These receptors were obtained from a man aged 35 to 55 who had recovered from COVID-19. Both conserved end residues are part of each CDR3. D genes are given only for firm matches. Not all rows give a size; the values are once, few, many and, for expanded clones, a class.

clone_size	v_call	d_call	j_call	cdr3_nt	cdr3_aa
-	TRBV7-9	TRBD1	TRBJ2-3	TGTGCCAGCAGCTTATTCAGGGGGCGAGGGAGCACAGATACGCAGTATTTT	CASSLFRGRGSTDTQYF
-	TRBV7-2	TRBD1	TRBJ1-2	TGTGCCAGCAGCCCCCCGCGAGGGACAGGGGGCCGTTATGGCTACACCTTC	CASSPPRGTGGRYGYTF
-	TRBV9	TRBD1	TRBJ2-1	TGTGCCAGCAGCATCACCGGGACAGGGGTGTACAATGAGCAGTTCTTC	CASSITGTGVYNEQFF
-	TRBV5-7	-	TRBJ1-5	TGTGCCAGCAGCTTGAACCCAGGGGAACAGCCCCAGCATTTT	CASSLNPGEQPQHF
few	TRBV30	TRBD1	TRBJ1-3	TGTGCCTGGAGTGAGGGGACAGGGAGAGGAAACACCATATATTTT	CAWSEGTGRGNTIYF
-	TRBV5-1	TRBD1	TRBJ1-1	TGCGCCAGCAGCGAACAGGGGGGGAACACTGAAGCTTTCTTT	CASSEQGGNTEAFF
-	TRBV7-8	-	TRBJ1-2	TGTGCCAGCAGCTTAGAGACGGGTCCCAGTGGCTATGGCTACACCTTC	CASSLETGPSGYGYTF
few	TRBV2	-	TRBJ2-2	TGTGCCAGTCATGACACCGGGGAGCTGTTTTTT	CASHDTGELFF
-	TRBV19	-	TRBJ1-5	TGTGCCAGTAGTGCAAACCGAATCCAGGGATATAGCAATCAGCCCCAGCATTTT	CASSANRIQGYSNQPQHF
-	TRBV21-1	-	TRBJ2-1	TGTGCCAGCAGCAAAGCGAGTAGCGGGAGTAATAATTCGATAGGCAATGAGCAGTTCTTC	CASSKASSGSNNSIGNEQFF
-	TRBV15	-	TRBJ1-4	TGTGCCACCAGCAAAAGGAGCACGACCTTCGGAGGGGTTGAAAAACTGTTTTTT	CATSKRSTTFGGVEKLFF
-	TRBV11-2	TRBD1	TRBJ2-5	TGTGCCAGCAGCTTAGGGCAGGGGGTCTTCCAAGAGACCCAGTACTTC	CASSLGQGVFQETQYF
once	TRBV6-2/TRBV6-3	TRBD1	TRBJ1-2	TGTGCCAGCAGTCGACCTACCGGGACAGCCTATGGCTACACCTTC	CASSRPTGTAYGYTF
-	TRBV6-5	TRBD1	TRBJ2-7	TGTGCCAGCAGTTACGCCGGGACAGCTACCTACGAGCAGTACTTC	CASSYAGTATYEQYF
-	TRBV5-1	-	TRBJ1-1	TGCGCCAGCAGCCAGTCGGGAGGCCCCACTGAAGCTTTCTTT	CASSQSGGPTEAFF
-	TRBV23-1	-	TRBJ1-5	TGCGCCAGCAGTCAATCGAATCCCAGATTTTGGTGGCATCAGCCCCAGCATTTT	CASSQSNPRFWWHQPQHF
-	TRBV5-4	TRBD2	TRBJ2-7	TGTGCCAGCTCACTCATTAAACTAGCGGGGAGCTCCTACGAGCAGTACTTC	CASSLIKLAGSSYEQYF
-	TRBV30	TRBD1	TRBJ1-2	TGTGCCTCCCTCTTTCTGGGACAGTCAACCTATGGCTACACCTTC	CASLFLGQSTYGYTF
-	TRBV19	-	TRBJ1-2	TGTGCCAGTAGTAGATCTGGGGGGTATGGCTACACCTTC	CASSRSGGYGYTF
-	TRBV5-1	-	TRBJ2-3	TGCGCCAGCAGCTTGCAGGGGCTCACAGATACGCAGTATTTT	CASSLQGLTDTQYF
-	TRBV7-3	-	TRBJ2-3	TGTGCCAGCAGCACTAACAGGGAGGATACGCAGTATTTT	CASSTNREDTQYF
-	TRBV19	-	TRBJ1-5	TGTGCCAGTAGTATAGTAATCCTAAATCAGCCCCAGCATTTT	CASSIVILNQPQHF
-	TRBV5-8	-	TRBJ1-5	TGTGCCAGCAGCCGTAAGGTCCGGGGCAATCAGCCCCAGCATTTT	CASSRKVRGNQPQHF
-	TRBV19	TRBD1	TRBJ2-5	TGTGCCAGTAGTATGCCCGGGACAGTGAGTTGGGAGACCCAGTACTTC	CASSMPGTVSWETQYF